The TCR beta chain under discussion was sequenced for a study of blood T cell repertoires in COVID-19 (TCRdb year 2020). For context, the study as a whole: Collaborator samples came from the United States, Italy and Spain and covered acute and convalescent phases of COVID-19. The material from the prospective study consisted of cDNA or gDNA derived from T cells, B-cell-depleted T cells, or PBMCs. Subjects who had been exposed to COVID-19, were actively infected with it, or had recovered from it provided the deeply sampled blood TCRbeta repertoires that made up the dataset. The repertoires were released in a freely available public database meant as a resource for research on the immune response to SARS-CoV-2. Samples came from the ongoing ImmuneRACE study (first 160 participants) plus 1,254 subjects from 6 global collaborators. Nearly every sample came with metadata listing a de-identified subject ID, COVID-19 status, age in years and sex. Where available, HLA class I and class II types were obtained from metadata supplied by the sample provider rather than from assay-based typing. The research as a whole found: The quantity of clinical and demographic metadata differed by source and by participant and was supplied without curation.

TCRbeta CDR3 regions were amplified from genomic DNA by means of the immunoSEQ Assay, a bias-controlled multiplex PCR. The original pipeline was this. Within the assay, amplification of reference gene primers was used to estimate how many nucleated cells each sample contained. To quantify the absolute abundance of each unique TCRbeta CDR3 rearrangement, sequence reads were collapsed and filtered. Productive Simpson clonality was computed per sample as the square root of Simpson's diversity index over productive rearrangements. TCRdb retrieved this table from immuneACCESS and kept in-frame rearrangements only. Not all clones are present; in checked studies, unresolved V genes account for under half, and no reason is known for the remainder. V and J calls plus clone size are reproduced from that table; the DNA served to infer D and trimming. The sample has approximately 250,000 clones on record, almost 85% of them singletons. The top ten hold 5% to 6.5% of the sample.

One collaborating source in Seattle enrolled patients during active infection and followed them longitudinally through the course of disease. Whole blood was collected in K2EDTA tubes by collaborating institutions according to the institutions' own protocols. For TCRbeta analysis, collaborator samples were shipped as frozen whole blood, as isolated PBMCs, or as DNA extracted from either sample type. The germline V gene encodes CDR1 DFQATT and CDR2 SNEGSKA (reference sequence). V has 3 bases trimmed and J has 5 bases trimmed; junction bases matching no gene number 9. The CDR3 holds 15 amino acids from the cysteine to the phenylalanine. Of all the DNA, just the CDR3 is kept, 45 bases in frame from base 1. This clone came up once. The clone's antigen remains unknown. Base qualities are not at hand, and no much larger clone is one base apart.

The chain employs TRBV20-1 and TRBJ2-3; 9 junctional bases match TRBD2. The TCR comes from a man aged 45-65 years with COVID-19, enrolled during active disease. The sequenced material came from peripheral blood. CDR3 sequence: CSASGAGGPEDTQYF. The DNA reads as follows: TGCAGTGCTAGTGGCGCGGGGGGGCCCGAAGATACGCAGTATTTT.